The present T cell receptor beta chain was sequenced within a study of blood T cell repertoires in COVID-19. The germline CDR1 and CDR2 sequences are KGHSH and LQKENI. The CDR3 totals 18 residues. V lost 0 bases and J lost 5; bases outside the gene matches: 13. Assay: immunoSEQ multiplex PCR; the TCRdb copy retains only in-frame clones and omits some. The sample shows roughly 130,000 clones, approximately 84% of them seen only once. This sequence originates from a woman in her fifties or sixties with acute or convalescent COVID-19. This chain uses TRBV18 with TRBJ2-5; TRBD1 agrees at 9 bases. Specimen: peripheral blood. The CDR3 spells CASSPPAGSWTGEETQYF. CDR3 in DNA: TGTGCCAGCTCACCACCGGCCGGAAGCTGGACAGGGGAGGAGACCCAGTACTTC. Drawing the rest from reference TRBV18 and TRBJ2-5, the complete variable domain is NAGVMQNPRHLVRRRGQEARLRCSPMKGHSHVYWYRQLPEEGLKFMVYLQKENIIDESGMPKERFSAEFPKEGPSILRIQQVVRGDSAAYFCASSPPAGSWTGEETQYFGPGTRLLVL.